A single sample is the source of the 21 T cell receptor beta chains below, sequenced in a study of PD-L1 blockade in urothelial cancer. Indicated time point: pretreatment peripheral blood. Sequencing was performed with immunoSEQ multiplex PCR; in TCRdb, only in-frame clones are kept and a portion is missing. The repertoire consists of about 63,000 clones, with roughly 81% occurring once and the leading ten covering around 5.7%. Here the sequenced sample was PBMCs, taken around atezolizumab (anti-PD-L1) treatment. The receptors originated from a man in his sixties or seventies with urothelial cancer.

A note on this clone: This sample includes further DNA sequences coding for the same CDR3. The V gene is TRBV9, the J gene TRBJ1-4; 7 nucleotides align to TRBD1. Germline V CDR1 and CDR2: SGDLS, YYNGEE. J was trimmed by 1 base and V by 4 bases; bases with no gene match: 4. This CDR3 spans 15 amino acids. CDR3 in DNA: TGTGCCAGCAGCCCTCGACAGGGAACTAATGAAAAACTGTTTTTT. Its protein is CASSPRQGTNEKLFF.

V is TRBV7-2 and J is TRBJ2-5; 8 bases agree with TRBD2. The CDR3 has 14 residues. Germline-derived CDR1 and CDR2 are SGHTA and FQGNSA. The ends lost 2 bases at V and 5 bases at J; junction bases unmatched: 4. The CDR3 DNA reads as TGTGCCAGCAGCTTAATAGCGGGGCCGGAGACCCAGTACTTC. It specifies CASSLIAGPETQYF.

The rearrangement uses TRBV11-2 and TRBJ2-5; D is possibly TRBD1 (5 bases). The CDR3 is made up of 13 amino acids. Per the germline V gene, CDR1 is SGHAT and CDR2 is FQNNGV. V was clipped by 1 base and J by 5 bases, with 8 bases between them. The CDR3 region has the DNA TGTGCCAGCAGCTTAGCCAGGGTGGAGACCCAGTACTTC. Amino acids: CASSLARVETQYF.

CDR3 sequence (DNA): TGTGCCAGCAGCCCCGACAGGTATAGCAATCAGCCCCAGCATTTT. It is translated as CASSPDRYSNQPQHF. The chain couples TRBV2 to TRBJ1-5; tentative D call: TRBD1 (6 bases). The CDR3 is 15 amino acids. CDR1 SNHLY and CDR2 FYNNEI come from the germline V gene. V was pared by 6 bases and J by 0 bases, with 12 bases between.

The chain carries TRBV5-1 and TRBJ2-1; D possibly corresponds to TRBD1 (7 bases). V lost 4 bases to trimming and J lost 3 bases, with 14 bases between them. This CDR3 has 15 amino acids. The V gene's germline CDR1 is SGHRS and CDR2 YFSETQ. CDR3 DNA sequence: TGCGCCAGCAGCAGGCAGGGGGGAAACTACAATGAGCAGTTCTTC. Encoded protein: CASSRQGGNYNEQFF.

The chain has TRBV5-8 and TRBJ2-5; D remains ambiguous. V was trimmed by 1 base and J by 1 base, leaving 5 bases between them. CDR1 is SGHTS and CDR2 is YDEGEE in the germline V gene. This CDR3 comprises 13 residues. Written as DNA, the CDR3 is TGTGCCAGCAGCTTGCGCAGCCAAGAGACCCAGTACTTC. Amino acids: CASSLRSQETQYF.

The gene calls are TRBV7-2 and TRBJ2-5; 10 bases are a match to TRBD2. The CDR3 is 13 residues long. CDR1 and CDR2 (germline): SGHTA, FQGNSA. The CDR3 loop is CAASGRAGETQYF. The CDR3 coding sequence is TGTGCGGCGAGCGGGAGGGCCGGGGAGACCCAGTACTTC.

The J gene is TRBJ1-2, the V gene TRBV30, with 9 nucleotides matching TRBD1. Germline V lookup: CDR1 GTSNPN, CDR2 SVGIG (reference sequence). J lost 3 bases, V lost 4 bases, and 21 bases had no gene match. The CDR3 extends over 19 amino acids. The DNA of the CDR3 is TGTGCCTGGATCAGCCCCCCCGGGACAGGGAGTCAAACGGACTATGGCTACACCTTC. It specifies CAWISPPGTGSQTDYGYTF. Drawing the rest from reference TRBV30 and TRBJ1-2, the complete variable domain is SQTIHQWPATLVQPVGSPLSLECTVEGTSNPNLYWYRQAAGRGLQLLFYSVGIGQISSEVPQNLSASRPQDRQFILSSKKLLLSDSGFYLCAWISPPGTGSQTDYGYTFGSGTRLTVV.

The J gene is TRBJ2-3, the V gene TRBV9; 9 nucleotides match TRBD2. CDR1 and CDR2 from the germline V gene are SGDLS and YYNGEE. V lost 3 bases, J lost 4 bases, and 12 bases stayed unmatched. CDR3 size: 17 residues. The CDR3 bases are TGTGCCAGCAGCGAAGCGGGGGGTTCAGGTTCCGCAGATACGCAGTATTTT. Residues: CASSEAGGSGSADTQYF.

J is TRBJ2-7 and V is TRBV10-2, with D possibly TRBD1 on 5 matching bases. The CDR3 length is 13 residues. Germline CDR1 and CDR2: WSHSY and SAAADI. The germline V and J ends were trimmed by 8 bases and 6 bases, with 17 bases remaining between them. The CDR3 nucleotides read TGCGCCAGCCGGGCCCTTGGGGCTCGCGAGCAGTACTTC. This gives the protein CASRALGAREQYF.

The rearrangement joins TRBV6-1 to TRBJ1-5; D is unclear. The V gene's germline CDR1 is MNHNS and CDR2 SASEGT. The CDR3 loop spans 14 amino acids. V gave up 6 bases and J gave up 5 bases, with 14 bases separating them. The CDR3 nucleotides read TGTGCCAGCAGCCAAGCGAGGGAACATCAGCCCCAGCATTTT. Amino acids: CASSQAREHQPQHF.

V gene TRBV7-3 combines with J gene TRBJ2-5; the D gene is possibly TRBD2 (6 bases). V was cut by 5 bases and J by 7 bases, with 20 bases left in between. This CDR3 spans 15 amino acids. The germline V gene encodes CDR1 SGHTA and CDR2 FQGTGA. CDR3 protein: CASSPSGGPDGTQYF. CDR3 in DNA: TGTGCCAGCAGCCCTTCCGGGGGACCGGACGGGACCCAGTACTTC. Supplemented by reference TRBV7-3 and TRBJ2-5, the full variable domain reads GAGVSQTPSNKVTEKGKYVELRCDPISGHTALYWYRQSLGQGPEFLIYFQGTGAADDSGLPNDRFFAVRPEGSVSTLKIQRTERGDSAVYLCASSPSGGPDGTQYFGPGTRLLVL.

The chain links TRBV5-5 to TRBJ1-2; no clear D. V dropped 0 bases and J dropped 5 bases, with 11 bases sitting between them. CDR3 length: 14 amino acids. Germline V lookup: CDR1 SGHKS, CDR2 YYEKEE (reference sequence). DNA for the CDR3: TGTGCCAGCAGCTTGGCCGGATCGGGATATGGCTACACCTTC. It is translated as CASSLAGSGYGYTF. The full variable domain, completed using reference TRBV5-5 and TRBJ1-2, is DAGVTQSPTHLIKTRGQQVTLRCSPISGHKSVSWYQQVLGQGPQFIFQYYEKEERGRGNFPDRFSARQFPNYSSELNVNALLLGDSALYLCASSLAGSGYGYTFGSGTRLTVV.

The chain employs TRBV5-1 and TRBJ2-1; 9 bases map to TRBD2. V gave up 0 bases and J gave up 5 bases; unmatched junction bases: 9. The CDR3 extends over 17 amino acids. The germline gives CDR1 SGHRS, CDR2 YFSETQ. The CDR3 region is CASSLAHRGGADNEQFF. The CDR3 DNA is TGCGCCAGCAGCTTGGCCCATCGCGGGGGGGCCGACAATGAGCAGTTCTTC. Full variable domain (outside the CDR3, taken from reference TRBV5-1 and TRBJ2-1): KAGVTQTPRYLIKTRGQQVTLSCSPISGHRSVSWYQQTPGQGLQFLFEYFSETQRNKGNFPGRFSGRQFSNSRSEMNVSTLELGDSALYLCASSLAHRGGADNEQFFGPGTRLTVL.

This chain uses TRBV6-6 with TRBJ2-7; 10 positions agree with TRBD1. Losses at the gene ends were 6 bases for V and 3 bases for J; bases not matched to a gene: 5. Germline assignment: CDR1 MNHNY and CDR2 SVGAGI (reference sequence). This CDR3 is built from 14 residues. As DNA, the CDR3 is TGTGCCAGCAGAGAGGGACAGGGGATCTACGAGCAGTACTTC. Translated, it gives CASREGQGIYEQYF.

The CDR3 here is CASSPYPGLAEDNEQFF. CDR3 nucleotides: TGTGCCAGCTCACCATATCCCGGACTAGCGGAAGACAATGAGCAGTTCTTC. The chain employs TRBV18 and TRBJ2-1; 10 bases agree with TRBD2. The germline V gene has CDR1 KGHSH and CDR2 LQKENI. The CDR3 loop spans 17 amino acids. The J segment lost 5 bases and the V segment lost 2 bases, leaving 9 bases of the junction unmatched. The full variable domain, with the rest looked up from reference TRBV18 and TRBJ2-1, is NAGVMQNPRHLVRRRGQEARLRCSPMKGHSHVYWYRQLPEEGLKFMVYLQKENIIDESGMPKERFSAEFPKEGPSILRIQQVVRGDSAAYFCASSPYPGLAEDNEQFFGPGTRLTVL.

The CDR3 loop reads CASSLSGGRAVSYEQYF. CDR3 bases: TGTGCCAGCAGTTTATCGGGCGGGAGGGCCGTTTCCTACGAGCAGTACTTC. This chain links TRBV27 with TRBJ2-7; 9 bases fit TRBD2. There are 17 residues in the CDR3. CDR1 and CDR2 from the germline V gene are MNHEY and SMNVEV (reference sequence). V was pared by 0 bases and J by 1 base, with 7 bases of the junction left unmatched.

Concerning this clone: Different DNA sequences within this sample yield the same CDR3. The chain links TRBV19 to TRBJ1-5; D is ambiguous. The CDR3 consists of 13 residues. Trimming took off 0 bases at V and 4 bases at J, with 4 bases between the two ends. In germline, CDR1 is LNHDA, CDR2 SQIVND (reference sequence). The CDR3 DNA reads as TGTGCCAGTAGTATAGACCAGAATCAGCCCCAGCATTTT. Translation: CASSIDQNQPQHF.

J is TRBJ2-7 and V is TRBV6-5; weak D call: TRBD1 (6 bases). V was shortened by 8 bases and J by 3 bases, with 17 bases between the two germline ends. Germline CDR1 and CDR2: MNHEY and SVGAGI. The CDR3 spans 14 residues. The CDR3 reads CASGKQGRVYEQYF. In DNA form, the CDR3 reads TGTGCCAGCGGAAAACAGGGAAGGGTCTACGAGCAGTACTTC.

CDR3 nucleotide sequence: TGCGCCAGCAGCTTGCCTAGCGGGGGGATCGCAGATACGCAGTATTTT. Its translation: CASSLPSGGIADTQYF. The chain employs TRBV5-1 and TRBJ2-3; 11 nucleotides agree with TRBD2. The J segment lost 4 bases and the V segment lost 1 base, leaving 5 bases of the junction unmatched. The CDR3 loop spans 16 amino acids. The germline gives CDR1 SGHRS, CDR2 YFSETQ.

The rearrangement uses TRBV28 and TRBJ2-7; TRBD1 matches 10 bases. Trimming at V came to 4 bases and at J to 4 bases, leaving 4 bases not matched to a gene. CDR1 and CDR2 (germline): MDHEN, SYDVKM. This CDR3 has 14 amino acids. The CDR3 reads CASSSPGQGYEQYF. The CDR3 region has the DNA TGTGCCAGCAGTTCTCCGGGACAGGGGTACGAGCAGTACTTC.